This T cell receptor (beta chain) was obtained from a study of identical twins. Study results and limitations: A lower insertion count was a feature of abundant cord blood beta clonotypes, with no such feature in memory repertoires. Within twin pairs, the out-of-frame alpha sequences they shared showed excess low generation probability.

TCRdb itself ran the 5' RACE reads through MiXCR, one entry per CDR3 protein. This sample has 690,000 or so distinct CDR3 sequences, with 8.5% to 9% found just once. This clonotype has a count of ten or more. What it binds is unknown. The CDR3 contains 21 residues. With V trimmed by 2 bases and J by 8 bases, 26 bases remained unmatched. CDR1 is LNHNV, CDR2 YYDKDF, per germline (reference sequence). The same sample was also used in a study of yellow fever vaccine responses in identical twins. That study adds: Twins reportedly appeared to share part of their vaccine T cell response while keeping part individual.

The chain combines TRBV15 with TRBJ2-2; 7 positions agree with TRBD2. The receptor was derived from a woman aged 18 to 35 in good health. Source material: PBMCs. CDR3 nucleotides: TGTGCCACCAGCAGACACCCTGAGGGGAGGGAAGGTGTGGCTTGGTATGGGGAGCTGTTTTTT. Its translation: CATSRHPEGREGVAWYGELFF.